Following are 9 T cell receptor beta chains from one sample sequenced in a study of vaccination and CD4 T cells after COVID-19. Treatment of the sample: approximately nine-day PBMC culture with coronavirus spike peptide pools or control peptides (ViraFEST assay). These receptors are not linked to any known antigen. Cultured CD4+ T-cell DNA underwent Oncomine TCR Beta short-read sequencing. Using its own MiXCR run on the PCR reads, TCRdb lists one record per CDR3 protein. The sample shows approximately 10,000 distinct CDR3 sequences, around 64% of them seen only once. Sequencing was done on a sample of CD4+ T cells from blood, cultured in vitro. The receptors were sampled from a human donor who had recovered from COVID-19.

The sample holds a few counts of this clonotype. This sequence joins TRBV6-1 and TRBJ1-4, with 7 bases fitting TRBD1. This CDR3 spans 13 amino acids. The trim removed 6 bases at V and 4 bases at J, leaving 2 bases unmatched. Germline V gene lookup returns CDR1 MNHNS and CDR2 SASEGT. CDR3 sequence reads: CASSGTDNEKLFF. The CDR3 DNA sequence: TGTGCCAGCAGCGGGACAGATAATGAAAAACTGTTTTTT.

The chain couples TRBV20-1 to TRBJ1-2; 8 bases match TRBD1. The CDR3 is made up of 11 amino acids. V shed 5 bases and J 13 bases; nucleotides not matched to a gene: 9. Germline V gives CDR1 DFQATT, CDR2 SNEGSKA (reference sequence). The DNA of the CDR3 is TGCAGTGCTGCTGACCAGGGGGCCCCCACCTTC. It yields the protein CSAADQGAPTF.

The chain has TRBV19 and TRBJ2-3, with D perhaps TRBD1 (5 bases). The CDR3 length is 15 residues. V was cut by 0 bases and J by 3 bases, with 10 bases left in between. CDR1 and CDR2 from the germline V gene are LNHDA and SQIVND (reference sequence). The CDR3 spells CASSIEKGITDTQYF. The CDR3 DNA reads TGTGCCAGTAGTATAGAAAAGGGGATTACAGATACGCAGTATTTT.

V usage is TRBV7-2 and J usage is TRBJ2-1; 10 bases agree with TRBD1. This CDR3 spans 15 amino acids. Germline assignment: CDR1 SGHTA and CDR2 FQGNSA. Trimming removed 2 bases from V and 7 bases from J; junction bases left unmatched: 5. The CDR3 coding sequence is TGTGCCAGCAGCTTACTGGGACAGGGGCTTAATGAGCAGTTCTTC. Its protein product is CASSLLGQGLNEQFF.

In this sample, this clonotype turned up a few times. V gene TRBV6-2 or TRBV6-3 combines with J gene TRBJ1-5, with TRBD1 identical over 8 bases. V lost 6 bases and J lost 7; bases outside the gene matches: 5. Germline CDR1 is MNHEY and CDR2 is SVGEGT. This CDR3 is built from 13 residues. CDR3 nucleotides: TGTGCCAGCAGAGCGGACAGGGCCCAGCCCCAGCATTTT. It specifies CASRADRAQPQHF.

This sequence joins TRBV6-2 or TRBV6-3 and TRBJ1-5, with 8 bases aligning to TRBD1. V was pared by 6 bases and J by 3 bases, with 10 bases of the junction left unmatched. Per germline, CDR1 MNHEY and CDR2 SVGEGT. The CDR3 sequence is 16 residues long. The CDR3 DNA is TGTGCCAGCAGCCCAGGGGGCGCGGTTCCCAATCAGCCCCAGCATTTT. Its protein product is CASSPGGAVPNQPQHF.

The chain is built from TRBV20-1 and TRBJ1-2, with 9 bases fitting TRBD1. This CDR3 is 12 amino acids long. J lost 6 bases, V lost 6 bases, and 5 bases had no gene match. Germline V lookup: CDR1 DFQATT, CDR2 SNEGSKA (reference sequence). The CDR3 nucleotides are TGCAGTGCGTACAGGGGGCGGGATGGCTACACCTTC. Its protein is CSAYRGRDGYTF.

The chain recombines TRBV27 with TRBJ1-2; TRBD1 matches 12 bases. The CDR3 covers 15 residues. Unmatched junction bases numbered 9, after V lost 6 bases and J lost 7 bases. Germline V gene lookup returns CDR1 MNHEY and CDR2 SMNVEV (reference sequence). The CDR3 sequence is CASRRGQGAVGGYTF. The CDR3 DNA follows: TGTGCCAGCAGGCGGGGACAGGGGGCGGTGGGTGGCTACACCTTC.

The CDR3 is CASSLGGGLGTQYF. CDR3 DNA: TGTGCCAGCAGCTTAGGGGGGGGCTTGGGTACGCAGTATTTT. The chain employs TRBV7-6 and TRBJ2-3; D perhaps matches TRBD2 (7 bases). Germline values: CDR1 SGHVS, CDR2 FNYEAQ. The CDR3 length is 14 residues. V lost 1 base, J lost 8 bases, and 13 bases lay in between.